A selection of T cell receptor beta chains follows, all from one sample in a study of chronic HIV infection and antiretroviral therapy. TCRdb re-derived calls from the 5' RACE reads in MiXCR, one entry per CDR3 protein. Of about 38,000 distinct CDR3 sequences in the sample, roughly 8% were seen once. Specimen: peripheral blood. Receptors originate from an adult who had HIV and had not received antiretroviral therapy, or was an uninfected healthy control (not recorded which). CDR3s include the opening cysteine and the closing phenylalanine or tryptophan. A D gene is named only where the DNA matches it firmly. Expanded clones are given a class, and other clones once, few, many or no size at all.

abundance | j_gene | v_gene | d_gene | CDR3aa | CDR3nt
NA | TRBJ2-4 | TRBV6-2/TRBV6-3 | TRBD1 | CASSYAGGWDIQYF | TGTGCCAGCAGTTACGCAGGGGGCTGGGACATTCAGTACTTC
few | TRBJ1-1 | TRBV28 | NA | CASSPTDAEAFF | TGTGCCAGCAGCCCGACCGACGCTGAAGCTTTCTTT
many | TRBJ1-1 | TRBV28 | TRBD1 | CASSGADRANTEAFF | TGTGCCAGCAGTGGGGCCGACAGGGCAAACACTGAAGCTTTCTTT
few | TRBJ1-2 | TRBV28 | NA | CASSLGSGRGYTF | TGTGCCAGCAGTTTAGGGTCAGGTCGTGGCTACACCTTC
NA | TRBJ1-5 | TRBV2 | NA | CASSERSVYSNQPQHF | TGTGCCAGCAGTGAGCGGTCAGTTTATAGCAATCAGCCCCAGCATTTT
many | TRBJ2-1 | TRBV18 | TRBD2 | CASSPGLAGSYNEQFF | TGTGCCAGCTCACCCGGACTAGCGGGGTCCTACAATGAGCAGTTCTTC
medium-sized | TRBJ2-7 | TRBV7-2 | TRBD1 | CASSEDRVFEQYF | TGTGCCAGCTCAGAGGACAGGGTTTTCGAGCAGTACTTC
many | TRBJ2-5 | TRBV7-2 | NA | CASSLGNPQREETQYF | TGTGCCAGCAGCTTAGGCAATCCCCAGCGGGAAGAGACCCAGTACTTC
NA | TRBJ1-1 | TRBV6-2/TRBV6-3 | NA | CASSSGENTETFF | TGTGCCAGCAGTTCCGGAGAGAACACTGAAACTTTCTTT
few | TRBJ2-2 | TRBV29-1 | TRBD2 | CSVEDLASGRAAWELFF | TGCAGCGTTGAAGATCTCGCTAGCGGGAGGGCCGCCTGGGAGCTGTTTTTT
NA | TRBJ1-2 | TRBV11-2 | TRBD1 | CASSLVEGASGYTF | TGTGCCAGCAGCTTAGTGGAGGGGGCAAGTGGCTACACCTTC
many | TRBJ2-7 | TRBV5-6 | TRBD2 | CASSLGLLHSSYEQYF | TGTGCCAGCAGTTTGGGACTACTTCACTCCTCCTACGAGCAGTACTTC
NA | TRBJ2-3 | TRBV20-1 | TRBD2 | CSARDEAGAGTDTQYF | TGCAGTGCTAGAGATGAAGCGGGAGCCGGCACAGATACGCAGTATTTT
many | TRBJ2-1 | TRBV12-5 | TRBD2 | CASGLAPTSGIVNEQFF | TGTGCTAGTGGTTTGGCACCGACTAGCGGGATTGTAAATGAGCAGTTCTTC
few | TRBJ2-1 | TRBV7-2 | TRBD2 | CASSRLAGADEQFF | TGTGCCAGCAGTAGACTAGCGGGAGCGGATGAGCAGTTCTTC
many | TRBJ2-4 | TRBV4-3 | NA | CASSQDRRNIQYF | TGCGCCAGCAGCCAAGATCGGAGAAACATTCAGTACTTC
NA | TRBJ1-3 | TRBV9 | NA | CASSEGGIGNTVYF | TGTGCCAGCAGCGAAGGGGGGATTGGAAACACCGTATATTTT
NA | TRBJ2-1 | TRBV3-2 | NA | CASSQTTSGHNEQFF | TGTGCCAGCAGCCAAACTACTAGCGGCCACAATGAGCAGTTCTTC
many | TRBJ2-1 | TRBV20-1 | TRBD2 | CSAPLGGRIGDEQFF | TGCAGTGCTCCCCTTGGCGGGAGAATCGGCGATGAGCAGTTCTTC
NA | TRBJ1-4 | TRBV28 | TRBD1 | CASSISGGFREKLFF | TGTGCCAGCAGTATCTCAGGGGGCTTTCGTGAAAAACTGTTTTTT
many | TRBJ1-6 | TRBV7-9 | NA | CASSLGDIYNSPLHF | TGTGCCAGCAGCTTGGGGGACATCTATAATTCACCCCTCCACTTT
few | TRBJ2-3 | TRBV27 | TRBD2 | CASSLTGGPGTDTQYF | TGTGCCAGCAGTTTAACGGGAGGGCCGGGCACAGATACGCAGTATTTT
few | TRBJ2-3 | TRBV2 | TRBD2 | CASALAGSTDTQYF | TGTGCCAGTGCACTAGCGGGGAGCACAGATACGCAGTATTTT
many | TRBJ1-1 | TRBV29-1 | TRBD1 | CSVDRGLEAFF | TGCAGCGTTGACAGGGGGCTTGAAGCTTTCTTT
NA | TRBJ2-7 | TRBV18 | NA | CASSDGHYEQYF | TGTGCCAGCTCTGACGGACACTACGAGCAGTACTTC
NA | TRBJ2-1 | TRBV20-1 | NA | CSALGQNNEQFF | TGCAGTGCCTTGGGGCAGAACAATGAGCAGTTCTTC
NA | TRBJ1-1 | TRBV2 | NA | CASREGRIAEAFF | TGTGCCAGCAGGGAAGGTCGGATCGCTGAAGCTTTCTTT
NA | TRBJ2-1 | TRBV29-1 | TRBD1 | CSVTPTNRGNEQFF | TGCAGCGTAACCCCTACGAACAGGGGCAATGAGCAGTTCTTC
few | TRBJ1-1 | TRBV7-8 | TRBD1 | CASSADRANTEAFF | TGTGCCAGCAGCGCGGACAGGGCGAACACTGAAGCTTTCTTT